Listed here are 18 T cell receptor beta chains from one sample, sequenced in a study of T cell therapy after organ transplantation. These receptors' targets are unknown. Measured with immunoSEQ multiplex PCR; TCRdb has only the in-frame clones, and not every one. This table has 20,000 or so clones, around 85% appearing once. The time point denotes: 4-8 weeks after completion of therapy. This specimen was CD8+ T cells from blood, taken after autologous CMV-specific T cell therapy. All receptors derive from a human patient who had received a solid organ transplant and had CMV disease. Some T cells may have originated in the graft donor.

The rearrangement links TRBV7-9 to TRBJ2-3; D is possibly TRBD2 (5 bases). V lost 2 bases and J lost 2, with 20 bases in between. In germline, CDR1 is SEHNR, CDR2 FQNEAQ (reference sequence). CDR3 length: 18 amino acids. The CDR3 reads CASSLTAWPLEDTDTQYF. The CDR3 DNA follows: TGTGCCAGCAGCTTAACGGCCTGGCCACTAGAGGACACAGATACGCAGTATTTT. Looking up the rest from reference TRBV7-9 and TRBJ2-3 gives the full variable domain: DTGVSQNPRHKITKRGQNVTFRCDPISEHNRLYWYRQTLGQGPEFLTYFQNEAQLEKSRLLSDRFSAERPKGSFSTLEIQRTEQGDSAMYLCASSLTAWPLEDTDTQYFGPGTRLTVL.

V is TRBV7-3 and J is TRBJ2-2, with TRBD1 identical over 8 bases. Germline CDR1 reads SGHTA; CDR2 reads FQGTGA. With V trimmed by 0 bases and J by 0 bases, 3 bases remained unmatched. CDR3 length equals 17 residues. The CDR3 reads CASSLTAGGTNTGELFF. The CDR3 DNA is TGTGCCAGCAGCTTAACAGCAGGGGGCACGAACACCGGGGAGCTGTTTTTT.

The V gene is TRBV4-1, the J gene TRBJ1-2; D ambiguous. The germline V gene encodes CDR1 MGHRA and CDR2 YSYEKL. This CDR3 contains 17 residues. Trimming stripped 2 bases from V and 1 base from J, with 17 bases between. The CDR3 reads CASSQKSEVTRNYGYTF. The CDR3 nucleotides are TGCGCCAGCAGCCAAAAATCCGAAGTGACACGTAACTATGGCTACACCTTC.

This clone was picked up a small number of times. J is TRBJ1-1 and V is TRBV27; TRBD1 matches 8 bases. This CDR3 region has 14 residues. J was trimmed by 0 bases and V by 7 bases; bases with no gene match: 4. Germline lookup yields CDR1 MNHEY and CDR2 SMNVEV (reference sequence). The CDR3 loop reads CASNAGGMNTEAFF. The CDR3 bases are TGTGCCAGCAATGCAGGGGGCATGAACACTGAAGCTTTCTTT.

This clone was detected once. The chain employs TRBV15 and TRBJ2-3; no definite D call. The CDR3 sequence is 13 residues long. Looked up from germline, CDR1 is LNHNV and CDR2 is YYDKDF (reference sequence). The CDR3 sequence is CATSGSLRDTQYF. CDR3 nucleotide sequence: TGTGCTACATCTGGCAGCCTGCGGGATACGCAGTATTTT.

The CDR3 nucleotides are TGTGCCAGCAGCTTAGAACCCTTGAACACTGAAGCTTTCTTT. Translation: CASSLEPLNTEAFF. The chain has TRBV7-9 and TRBJ1-1, with D hard to call. There are 14 residues in the CDR3. Trimming removed 1 base from V and 0 bases from J, with 6 bases in between. Looked up from germline, CDR1 is SEHNR and CDR2 is FQNEAQ (reference sequence).

Concerning this clone: A read error may account for a junction end that differs from germline. V is TRBV6-4 and J is TRBJ2-2, with 10 bases matching TRBD2. CDR3 length: 15 amino acids. Germline CDR1 MRHNA, CDR2 SNTAGT. The CDR3 bases are TGTGCCAGCCGTGAGCGGGAGGGGGACACCGGGGAGCTGTTTTTT. Its protein is CASREREGDTGELFF.

The genes are TRBV29-1 and TRBJ2-7, with TRBD1 as a possible D gene (6 bases). Germline V gene sequence: CDR1 SQVTM, CDR2 ANQGSEA. Trimming removed 5 bases at V and 3 bases at J, with 17 bases between. CDR3 length: 14 amino acids. The CDR3 region has the DNA TGCAGCGTTAGGGGGACGGGAAAGAGCTACGAGCAGTACTTC. It specifies CSVRGTGKSYEQYF.

With regard to this clone: Other nucleotide sequences in the sample specify the same CDR3. The chain links TRBV5-8 to TRBJ1-5; D gene ambiguous. The length of the CDR3 is 15 residues. Germline-derived CDR1 and CDR2 are SGHTS and YDEGEE. Deletions cut 0 bases from V and 0 bases from J, with 7 bases between. The CDR3 here is CASSLEGYSNQPQHF. For the CDR3, the DNA is TGTGCCAGCAGCTTGGAGGGATATAGCAATCAGCCCCAGCATTTT. Filled out from reference TRBV5-8 and TRBJ1-5, the complete variable domain reads EAGVTQSPTHLIKTRGQQATLRCSPISGHTSVYWYQQALGLGLQFLLWYDEGEERNRGNFPPRFSGRQFPNYSSELNVNALELEDSALYLCASSLEGYSNQPQHFGDGTRLSIL.

This clone turned up a few times. The V call is TRBV4-3, the J call TRBJ1-1, with D perhaps TRBD1 (5 bases). CDR3 length: 14 amino acids. Germline assignment: CDR1 LGHNA and CDR2 YSLEER. V lost 4 bases to trimming and J lost 8 bases, with 17 bases between them. This CDR3 is CASSLIPGRREAFF. CDR3 sequence (DNA): TGCGCCAGCAGCCTAATCCCGGGACGGAGAGAAGCTTTCTTT.

This chain links TRBV27 with TRBJ1-6; tentatively, D is TRBD1 (5 bases). Germline assignment: CDR1 MNHEY and CDR2 SMNVEV (reference sequence). This CDR3 is 14 amino acids long. V was cut by 11 bases and J by 8 bases, with 19 bases left in between. CDR3 in amino acids: CACRTGGRDSPLHF. The CDR3 region has the DNA TGTGCCTGTCGAACGGGGGGTCGGGATTCACCCCTCCACTTT.

This clone has just a few counts. CDR3 loop: CASSLESNYGYTF. DNA for the CDR3: TGTGCCAGCAGTTTAGAATCTAACTATGGCTACACCTTC. V usage is TRBV27 and J usage is TRBJ1-2; D is undetermined. V was pared by 2 bases and J by 0 bases, with 4 bases between. The CDR3 loop spans 13 amino acids. Germline CDR1 MNHEY, CDR2 SMNVEV (reference sequence).

The rearrangement links TRBV7-9 to TRBJ1-2, with 7 bases fitting TRBD1. With 1 base clipped from V and 5 bases from J, the junction kept 7 bases outside the gene matches. The V gene's germline CDR1 is SEHNR and CDR2 FQNEAQ (reference sequence). This CDR3 is 15 amino acids long. The CDR3 is CASSLGSGGMYGYTF. CDR3 bases: TGTGCCAGCAGCTTAGGTTCAGGGGGGATGTATGGCTACACCTTC.

The rearrangement joins TRBV4-1 to TRBJ2-7; 11 positions match TRBD2. The CDR3 spans 15 residues. CDR1 and CDR2 from the germline V gene are MGHRA and YSYEKL. J was trimmed by 2 bases and V by 4 bases; bases with no gene match: 4. CDR3 loop: CASSPIAGGTYEQYF. CDR3 DNA sequence: TGCGCCAGCAGCCCGATAGCGGGAGGGACCTACGAGCAGTACTTC.

The rearrangement joins TRBV6-5 to TRBJ2-1, with D uncertain. The CDR3 is 11 amino acids. Per the germline V gene, CDR1 is MNHEY and CDR2 is SVGAGI. Trimming removed 2 bases from V and 8 bases from J, with 4 bases in between. CDR3 region: CASSYPDEQFF. CDR3 coding DNA: TGTGCCAGCAGTTACCCGGATGAGCAGTTCTTC.

This clone has only one observation. The J gene is TRBJ2-4, the V gene TRBV27; 8 positions match TRBD1. This CDR3 spans 13 amino acids. Trimming removed 7 bases from V and 10 bases from J; junction bases left unmatched: 9. In germline, CDR1 is MNHEY, CDR2 SMNVEV (reference sequence). CDR3 residues: CASTDRTGYIQYF. In DNA, the CDR3 is TGTGCCAGCACCGATCGGACAGGGTATATTCAGTACTTC.

J is TRBJ2-2 and V is TRBV27; no reliable D call. Germline-derived CDR1 and CDR2 are MNHEY and SMNVEV (reference sequence). Trimming took 5 bases from V and 3 from J, leaving 13 bases between them. This CDR3 region has 15 residues. The CDR3 DNA reads as TGTGCCAGCAGTCCCGAGCTTGGCGACACCGGGGAGCTGTTTTTT. It specifies CASSPELGDTGELFF.

The CDR3 DNA is TGTGCCAGCAGTCGGGACAGAAATGACCCCTACGAGCAGTACTTC. Translation: CASSRDRNDPYEQYF. This chain joins TRBV27 and TRBJ2-7, with 7 bases identical to TRBD1. The J segment lost 2 bases and the V segment lost 5 bases, leaving 9 bases of the junction unmatched. The CDR3 loop spans 15 amino acids. The germline CDR1 and CDR2 sequences are MNHEY and SMNVEV (reference sequence).